This T cell receptor beta chain was observed in a study of neurological immune-mediated disorders. Broader study findings: The most TCR clonal expansion was seen in HTLV-1-associated myelopathy, whereas the least was seen in multiple sclerosis, below the level in healthy controls. Neither clinical nor MRI features showed any association with the multiple sclerosis repertoire cluster, and the authors stated that larger cohorts are needed.

This clonotype came up many times. Antigen specificity is unknown. The CDR3 sequence is 11 residues long. Per germline, CDR1 DFQATT and CDR2 SNEGSKA (reference sequence). Trimming shortened V by 6 bases and J by 7 bases, and 10 bases separated the two germline ends. Time point defined: longitudinal time-point 2. PBMCs numbering 2 million and stored at -80 C yielded the unsorted libraries. 5'RACE generated cDNA with 10-nucleotide random UMIs. TCRdb re-analysed the 5' RACE reads in MiXCR, keeping a single row per CDR3 protein. The table has 65,000 to 85,000 distinct CDR3 sequences, over 4.5% seen once. The sample taken for sequencing was PBMCs. The clonotype comes from a woman aged 60 to 75 with multiple sclerosis. The chain recombines TRBV20-1 with TRBJ1-5; D uncertain. The CDR3 spells CSAYGVQPQHF. As DNA, the CDR3 is TGCAGTGCCTACGGGGTGCAGCCCCAGCATTTT.